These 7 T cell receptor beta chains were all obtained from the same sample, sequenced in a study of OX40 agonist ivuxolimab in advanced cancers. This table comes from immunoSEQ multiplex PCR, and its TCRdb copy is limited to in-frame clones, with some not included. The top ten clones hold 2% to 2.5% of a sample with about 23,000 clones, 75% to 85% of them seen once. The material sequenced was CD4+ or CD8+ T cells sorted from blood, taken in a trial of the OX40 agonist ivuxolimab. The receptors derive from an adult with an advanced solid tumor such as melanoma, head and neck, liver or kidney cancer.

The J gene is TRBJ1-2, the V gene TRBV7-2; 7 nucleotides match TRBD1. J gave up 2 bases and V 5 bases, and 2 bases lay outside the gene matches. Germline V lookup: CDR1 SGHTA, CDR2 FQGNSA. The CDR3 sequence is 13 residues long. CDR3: CASSRDRNYGYTF. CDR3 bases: TGTGCCAGCAGCCGGGACAGAAACTATGGCTACACCTTC.

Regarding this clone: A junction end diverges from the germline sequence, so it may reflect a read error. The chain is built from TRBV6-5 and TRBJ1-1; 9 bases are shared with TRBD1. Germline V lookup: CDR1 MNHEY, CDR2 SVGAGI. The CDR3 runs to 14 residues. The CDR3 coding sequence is TGCGCCAGCAGTGTCGCCGGGACAGGGCTTGAAGCTTTCTTT. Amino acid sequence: CASSVAGTGLEAFF.

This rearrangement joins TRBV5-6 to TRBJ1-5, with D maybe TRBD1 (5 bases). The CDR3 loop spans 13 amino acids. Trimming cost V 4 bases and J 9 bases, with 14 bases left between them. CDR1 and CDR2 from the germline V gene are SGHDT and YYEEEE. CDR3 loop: CASSRPGDGPQHF. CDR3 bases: TGTGCCAGCAGCCGACCGGGGGATGGGCCCCAGCATTTT. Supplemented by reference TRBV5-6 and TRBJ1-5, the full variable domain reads DAGVTQSPTHLIKTRGQQVTLRCSPKSGHDTVSWYQQALGQGPQFIFQYYEEEERQRGNFPDRFSGHQFPNYSSELNVNALLLGDSALYLCASSRPGDGPQHFGDGTRLSIL.

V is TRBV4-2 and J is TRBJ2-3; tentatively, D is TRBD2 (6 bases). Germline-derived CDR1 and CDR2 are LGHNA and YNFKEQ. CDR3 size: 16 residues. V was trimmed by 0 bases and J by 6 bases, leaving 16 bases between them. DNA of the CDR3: TGTGCCAGCAGCCAAGATCGGCGGGGCCCCCAGGATACGCAGTATTTT. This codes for CASSQDRRGPQDTQYF.

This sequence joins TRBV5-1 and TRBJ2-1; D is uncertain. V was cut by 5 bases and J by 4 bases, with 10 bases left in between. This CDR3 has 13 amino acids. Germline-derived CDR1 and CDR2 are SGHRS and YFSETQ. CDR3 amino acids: CASSLAQYNEQFF. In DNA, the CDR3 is TGCGCCAGCAGTCTGGCCCAGTACAATGAGCAGTTCTTC.

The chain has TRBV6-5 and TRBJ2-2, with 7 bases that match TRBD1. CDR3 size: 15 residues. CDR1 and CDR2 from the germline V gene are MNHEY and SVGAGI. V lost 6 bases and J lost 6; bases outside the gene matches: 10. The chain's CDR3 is CASRRGTAQSGELFF. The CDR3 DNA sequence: TGTGCCAGCAGGAGGGGGACAGCTCAATCCGGGGAGCTGTTTTTT.

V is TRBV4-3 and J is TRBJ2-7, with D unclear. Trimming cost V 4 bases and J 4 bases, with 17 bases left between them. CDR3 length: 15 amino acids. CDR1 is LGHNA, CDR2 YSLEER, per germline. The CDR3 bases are TGCGCCAGCAGCCTCTACGAGACGGCTATATACGAGCAGTACTTC. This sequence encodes CASSLYETAIYEQYF.